The 9 T cell receptor beta chains below all came from one sample that was sequenced in a study of PD-1 blockade in mismatch repair-deficient tumors. The table came from immunoSEQ multiplex PCR; TCRdb's copy has only in-frame clones and leaves some out. This table holds just over 25,000 clones, approximately 88% found once. Specimen: PBMCs, collected before pembrolizumab treatment. The receptors here all came from an adult with mismatch repair-deficient cancer.

The chain links TRBV28 to TRBJ2-7; D not certain. The CDR3 spans 11 residues. The germline V gene has CDR1 MDHEN and CDR2 SYDVKM. The V gene lost 4 bases and the J gene lost 4 bases, with 5 bases spanning the gap. DNA of the CDR3: TGTGCCAGCAGTTACAATTACGAGCAGTACTTC. Protein product: CASSYNYEQYF.

The V gene is TRBV7-3, the J gene TRBJ2-3, with TRBD2 matching over 10 bases. This CDR3 is 15 amino acids long. The V segment lost 5 bases and the J segment 4 bases; nucleotides outside the gene matches: 6. Germline CDR1 is SGHTA and CDR2 is FQGTGA. Here the CDR3 reads CASSPSLAGADTQYF. In DNA form, the CDR3 reads TGTGCCAGCAGCCCGTCTCTAGCGGGAGCAGATACGCAGTATTTT.

The V and J genes are TRBV2 and TRBJ2-2, with 10 bases aligning to TRBD1. Germline trimming cut 7 bases from V and 4 bases from J; bases unmatched to any gene: 12. This CDR3 region has 17 residues. The germline CDR1 and CDR2 sequences are SNHLY and FYNNEI. This chain's CDR3 is CASNLYRDRGGTGELFF. The CDR3 DNA reads TGTGCCAGCAACCTCTACCGGGACAGGGGTGGCACCGGGGAGCTGTTTTTT.

The chain uses TRBV7-8 and TRBJ2-3, with 11 bases aligning to TRBD2. V was pared by 5 bases and J by 1 base, with 2 bases of the junction left unmatched. Germline CDR1 and CDR2: SGHVS and FQNEAQ. The CDR3 spans 15 residues. The CDR3 region has the DNA TGTGCCAGCAGCGTACTAGCGGGAGGCACAGATACGCAGTATTTT. As protein: CASSVLAGGTDTQYF.

The rearrangement uses TRBV5-1 and TRBJ1-1; no firm D call. This CDR3 is built from 14 residues. V lost 4 bases to trimming and J lost 4 bases, with 14 bases between them. CDR1 and CDR2 (germline): SGHRS, YFSETQ. The CDR3 coding sequence is TGCGCCAGCAGCCCCTTCGGTTCCTCCACTGAAGCTTTCTTT. The encoded protein is CASSPFGSSTEAFF.

DNA for the CDR3: TGTGCCACCAGCAGAGGCTCGTTAGGGGATCAGCCCCAGCATTTT. The encoded protein is CATSRGSLGDQPQHF. This rearrangement joins TRBV15 to TRBJ1-5; D may be TRBD1 (5 bases). With 1 base removed from V and 5 bases from J, the gap between germline ends came to 12 bases. The germline V gene has CDR1 LNHNV and CDR2 YYDKDF (reference sequence). The CDR3 covers 15 residues.

V and J are TRBV28 and TRBJ1-2, with a tentative D call TRBD1 (5 bases). The CDR3 sequence is 14 residues long. Trimming shortened V by 8 bases and J by 7 bases, and 20 bases separated the two germline ends. Looked up from germline, CDR1 is MDHEN and CDR2 is SYDVKM. CDR3: CASGSWGYDVGYTF. The CDR3 coding sequence is TGTGCCAGCGGTTCTTGGGGCTATGATGTTGGCTACACCTTC.

The DNA for the CDR3 is TGTGCCAGCAGTTTATCGAGGGCCTACGAGCAGTACTTC. This translates into CASSLSRAYEQYF. The chain couples TRBV27 to TRBJ2-7, with D perhaps matching TRBD2 (5 bases). Per germline, CDR1 MNHEY and CDR2 SMNVEV (reference sequence). This CDR3 is 13 amino acids long. V lost 0 bases and J 2 bases, leaving 5 bases between the germline ends.

This rearrangement joins TRBV4-1 to TRBJ2-5; 9 bases align to TRBD2. TRBJ2-7 explains the end of the DNA better; the J call may be wrong. CDR1 and CDR2 (germline): MGHRA, YSYEKL. The CDR3 extends over 17 amino acids. The chain's CDR3 is CASSQGNYRREGREQYF. CDR3 coding DNA: TGCGCCAGCAGCCAAGGGAACTATCGGCGGGAGGGCCGCGAGCAGTACTTC.